One and the same sample provided the 5 T cell receptor beta chains below, sequenced in a study of T cell repertoires in cytomegalovirus infection (dated by TCRdb to between 2018 and 2021). TCRdb records Illumina HiSeq 1500 as the sequencer. The raw public reads went through TCRdb reprocessing: fastp at Q25, MiXCR clone calling, in-frame beta chains kept. Every distinct CDR3 protein forms one entry, paired with its most common genes and DNA. The sample data list about 400,000 distinct CDR3 sequences, and about a sixth of these were observed just once. The ten largest clones represent 8.7% of the sample. The specimen sequenced was PBMCs. These receptors all stem from a human donor in good health (CMV status not recorded). Some clones in this sample may be carry-over from other donors' samples.

This clonotype was seen ten or more times. V gene TRBV4-2 combines with J gene TRBJ1-6; 8 nucleotides match TRBD1. Germline V gene data show CDR1 as LGHNA and CDR2 as YNFKEQ. The V gene end was trimmed by 5 bases and the J gene end by 10 bases; junction bases not matched to a gene: 10. There are 15 residues in the CDR3. CDR3 in DNA: TGTGCCAGCAGCACGGACAGGGTGGTAGAATCACCCCTCCACTTT. It translates to CASSTDRVVESPLHF.

Only a few counts were recorded for this clonotype. V is TRBV28 and J is TRBJ2-6; D unclear. The CDR3 is 13 amino acids. Germline CDR1 reads MDHEN; CDR2 reads SYDVKM. V lost 9 bases and J 0 bases, leaving 6 bases between the germline ends. In nucleotides, the CDR3 is TGTGCCAGTCTTCTCTCTGGGGCCAACGTCCTGACTTTC. Translated: CASLLSGANVLTF.

This clonotype was seen more than once but under ten times. This chain joins TRBV5-3 and TRBJ1-5, with 7 bases aligning to TRBD1. TRBV5-3 is an open reading frame whose function is uncertain. Losses at the gene ends were 8 bases for V and 3 bases for J; bases not matched to a gene: 5. The CDR3 is 13 residues long. DNA of the CDR3: TGTGCCAGCAGGGACAGCCTCAATCAGCCCCAGCATTTT. Translating it yields CASRDSLNQPQHF.

The rearrangement joins TRBV5-1 to TRBJ2-1, with D possibly being TRBD2 (5 bases). The germline V and J ends were trimmed by 1 base and 5 bases, with 22 bases remaining between them. The germline V gene has CDR1 SGHRS and CDR2 YFSETQ. CDR3 length equals 18 residues. CDR3 nucleotide sequence: TGCGCCAGCAGCTTGCGCCCCGAAGGACTTCCCGGAAACAATGAGCAGTTCTTC. The encoded protein is CASSLRPEGLPGNNEQFF.

The chain couples TRBV4-1 to TRBJ2-3; D call uncertain. This CDR3 spans 13 amino acids. Germline CDR1 reads MGHRA; CDR2 reads YSYEKL. The V end was cut by 0 bases, the J end by 9 bases, with 10 bases between. CDR3 nucleotides: TGCGCCAGCAGCCAAGACTACTCTGAAACGCAGTATTTT. Protein: CASSQDYSETQYF.